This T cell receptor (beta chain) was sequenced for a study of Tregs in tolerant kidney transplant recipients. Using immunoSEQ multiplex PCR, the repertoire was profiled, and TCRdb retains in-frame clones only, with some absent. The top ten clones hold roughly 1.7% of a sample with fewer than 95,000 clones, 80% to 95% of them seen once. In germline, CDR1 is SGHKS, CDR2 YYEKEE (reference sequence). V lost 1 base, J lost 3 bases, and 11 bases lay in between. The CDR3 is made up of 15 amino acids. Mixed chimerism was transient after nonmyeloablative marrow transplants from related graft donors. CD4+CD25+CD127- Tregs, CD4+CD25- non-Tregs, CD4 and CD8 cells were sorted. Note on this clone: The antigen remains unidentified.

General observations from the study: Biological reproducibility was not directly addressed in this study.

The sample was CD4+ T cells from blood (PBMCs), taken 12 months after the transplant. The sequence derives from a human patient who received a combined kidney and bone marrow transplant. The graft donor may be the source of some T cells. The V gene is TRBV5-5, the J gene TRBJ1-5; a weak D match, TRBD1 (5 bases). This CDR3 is CASSLREGFNQPQHF. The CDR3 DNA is TGTGCCAGCAGCTTGAGGGAGGGGTTCAATCAGCCCCAGCATTTT.